Each of the 27 T cell receptor beta chains below was sequenced from the same sample in a study of T cells in Graves' hyperthyroidism and ophthalmopathy. Amplified regions were TCR beta CDR3 sequences from RNA transcripts. In the first-round RT-PCR of the TCR CDR3, the HTBI primer set was used. TCRdb re-derived calls from the multiplex PCR reads in MiXCR, one entry per CDR3 protein. The sample has about 740,000 distinct CDR3 sequences; about 14% are singletons. The sample was blood. The receptors originated from a woman aged 18-30 years with Graves' hyperthyroidism.

The rearrangement joins TRBV24-1 to TRBJ2-6; D is perhaps TRBD2 (6 bases). This CDR3 is built from 17 residues. Germline CDR1 is KGHDR and CDR2 is SFDVKD. V gave up 4 bases and J gave up 0 bases, with 12 bases separating them. The CDR3 DNA reads as TGTGCCACCAGTGACGCGGGGCAGGTCTCTGGGGCCAACGTCCTGACTTTC. Translated: CATSDAGQVSGANVLTF.

The gene calls are TRBV9 and TRBJ2-7; D assignment may be TRBD1 or TRBD2 (6 bases each). Trimming removed 0 bases at V and 2 bases at J, with 15 bases between. The CDR3 length is 16 residues. Germline loops: CDR1 SGDLS, CDR2 YYNGEE. CDR3 DNA: TGTGCCAGCAGCGTAGAAGGGGGACTCGACCCCTACGAGCAGTACTTC. Translating gives CASSVEGGLDPYEQYF. The full variable domain, in which reference TRBV9 and TRBJ2-7 provide the parts outside the CDR3, is DSGVTQTPKHLITATGQRVTLRCSPRSGDLSVYWYQQSLDQGLQFLIQYYNGEERAKGNILERFSAQQFPDLHSELNLSSLELGDSALYFCASSVEGGLDPYEQYFGPGTRLTVT.

This chain uses TRBV6-2 or TRBV6-3 with TRBJ1-6; 9 positions match TRBD1. Germline CDR1 MNHEY, CDR2 SVGEGT. The V gene end was trimmed by 2 bases and the J gene end by 0 bases; junction bases not matched to a gene: 5. This CDR3 contains 18 residues. The CDR3 nucleotides are TGTGCCAGCAGTTACGGGACAGGGCTTGGCTCCTATAATTCACCCCTCCACTTT. Its protein is CASSYGTGLGSYNSPLHF.

There are a few counts of this clonotype. V and J are TRBV20-1 and TRBJ2-1; TRBD2 might be the D (6 bases). The CDR3 is 15 residues long. Trimming pared 4 bases from V and 5 bases from J, leaving 18 bases between. Germline CDR1 is DFQATT and CDR2 is SNEGSKA (reference sequence). This CDR3 reads CSANSWRAIDNEQFF. The CDR3 DNA follows: TGCAGTGCTAATAGCTGGAGGGCCATCGACAATGAGCAGTTCTTC.

This clonotype occurred a few times. This chain connects TRBV9 to TRBJ1-6; tentatively, D is TRBD1 (5 bases). The CDR3 totals 16 residues. V shed 0 bases and J shed 8 bases, with 15 bases lying between them. Germline-derived CDR1 and CDR2 are SGDLS and YYNGEE. CDR3 loop: CASSVEIGVYDSPLHF. In DNA form, the CDR3 reads TGTGCCAGCAGCGTAGAGATAGGGGTGTATGATTCACCCCTCCACTTT.

This clonotype showed up many times. V and J are TRBV18 and TRBJ2-7; D is unclear. V was shortened by 3 bases and J by 5 bases, with 14 bases between the two germline ends. Germline CDR1 is KGHSH and CDR2 is LQKENI. The length of the CDR3 is 14 residues. DNA for the CDR3: TGTGCCAGCTCACCGATCTCTACGAACCACGAGCAGTACTTC. This codes for CASSPISTNHEQYF.

This clonotype was seen many times. The V call is TRBV5-6, the J call TRBJ2-1; D unresolved. The germline CDR1 and CDR2 sequences are SGHDT and YYEEEE. The V end lost 2 bases, the J end lost 3 bases, and 12 bases lay between the germline ends. The CDR3 is 15 amino acids. The CDR3 nucleotides are TGTGCCAGCAGCTTCATGGTTTCGGGCTACAATGAGCAGTTCTTC. It is translated as CASSFMVSGYNEQFF.

On this clonotype: Its ends do not fully match the called genes, so a read error is possible. The V and J genes are TRBV12-3 or TRBV12-4 and TRBJ1-1; 8 bases agree with TRBD1. CDR3 length: 14 amino acids. CDR3 nucleotide sequence: TGTGCCAGAAGTGGCAGGGGGCATGTCACTGAGGCTTTCTTT. Translating it yields CARSGRGHVTEAFF.

This clonotype was counted a few times. This chain connects TRBV19 to TRBJ2-1; 10 positions match TRBD2. Germline V lookup: CDR1 LNHDA, CDR2 SQIVND (reference sequence). V shed 5 bases and J 4 bases; nucleotides not matched to a gene: 5. The CDR3 spans 15 residues. Here the CDR3 DNA reads TGTGCCAGTAGTGCCGGGACTAGCGATTACAATGAGCAGTTCTTC. It specifies CASSAGTSDYNEQFF.

This clonotype has a count of ten or more. The chain employs TRBV20-1 and TRBJ2-1; 11 nucleotides match TRBD2. Germline CDR1 is DFQATT and CDR2 is SNEGSKA (reference sequence). Unmatched junction bases numbered 3, after V lost 2 bases and J lost 0 bases. This CDR3 spans 16 amino acids. The CDR3 reads CSARPTSGDSYNEQFF. CDR3 bases: TGCAGTGCTAGACCGACTAGCGGGGACTCCTACAATGAGCAGTTCTTC.

At least ten counts were recorded for this clonotype. The chain combines TRBV29-1 with TRBJ2-1; D gene unclear. The germline CDR1 and CDR2 sequences are SQVTM and ANQGSEA. The CDR3 extends over 14 amino acids. Trimming stripped 5 bases from V and 6 bases from J, with 17 bases between. Here the CDR3 reads CSVSHGPSGNEQFF. The CDR3 nucleotides read TGCAGCGTTTCTCACGGTCCCTCCGGCAATGAGCAGTTCTTC.

This clonotype has only one observation. The V call is TRBV20-1, the J call TRBJ1-4; no firm D call. Germline values: CDR1 DFQATT, CDR2 SNEGSKA (reference sequence). Trimming left V 0 bases short and J 4 bases short, with 3 bases between. There are 12 residues in the CDR3. The CDR3 DNA reads TGCAGTGCTAGAGAAGATAATGAAAAACTGTTTTTT. This sequence encodes CSAREDNEKLFF.

The table lists this clonotype with a few counts. The chain couples TRBV20-1 to TRBJ1-2; TRBD1 matches at 7 bases. This CDR3 is 13 amino acids long. Germline lookup yields CDR1 DFQATT and CDR2 SNEGSKA (reference sequence). The junction had 7 bases not matched to a gene; V was cut back by 6 bases and J by 3 bases. The CDR3: CSAAGQRYYGYTF. The CDR3 nucleotides read TGCAGTGCCGCGGGACAGAGATACTATGGCTACACCTTC.

The table lists this clonotype with many counts. The V and J genes are TRBV20-1 and TRBJ1-4; 12 positions match TRBD1. CDR3 length: 15 amino acids. V trimming: 4 bases; J trimming: 6 bases; junction bases outside the gene matches: 6. CDR1 and CDR2 (germline): DFQATT, SNEGSKA (reference sequence). The CDR3 region is CSAIPGQGADEKLFF. Written as DNA, the CDR3 is TGCAGTGCTATACCGGGACAGGGGGCGGATGAAAAACTGTTTTTT.

This clonotype was detected many times. The chain employs TRBV20-1 and TRBJ2-2; 10 nucleotides agree with TRBD2. There are 15 residues in the CDR3. Germline values: CDR1 DFQATT, CDR2 SNEGSKA (reference sequence). In nucleotides, the CDR3 is TGCAGGGTCCGGGCTAGCGGGAGGAACACCGGGGAGCTGTTTTTT. The encoded protein is CRVRASGRNTGELFF.

This clonotype has at least ten counts. V is TRBV12-3 or TRBV12-4 and J is TRBJ2-5; D is perhaps TRBD1 (6 bases). Trimming stripped 7 bases from V and 1 base from J, with 16 bases between. CDR3 length: 15 amino acids. The CDR3 reads CASNLRGFLQETQYF. Written as DNA, the CDR3 is TGTGCCAGCAATCTCAGGGGATTCCTCCAAGAGACCCAGTACTTC.

In its sample, this clonotype was seen many times. This chain uses TRBV20-1 with TRBJ1-2; 11 bases agree with TRBD1. J was trimmed by 5 bases and V by 6 bases; bases with no gene match: 8. CDR1 and CDR2 (germline): DFQATT, SNEGSKA (reference sequence). The CDR3 is made up of 14 amino acids. The CDR3 DNA reads as TGCAGTGCGGGAGGACAGGGGGCGGTTTATGGCTACACCTTC. Protein product: CSAGGQGAVYGYTF.

In this sample, this clonotype turned up many times. The rearrangement joins TRBV7-9 to TRBJ1-2; D remains ambiguous. Trimming took off 0 bases at V and 4 bases at J, with 9 bases between the two ends. The CDR3 runs to 14 residues. The germline gives CDR1 SEHNR, CDR2 FQNEAQ (reference sequence). The CDR3 loop is CASSLATKAYGYTF. For the CDR3, the DNA is TGTGCCAGCAGCTTAGCGACGAAGGCCTATGGCTACACCTTC.

This clonotype was seen a handful of times. The chain uses TRBV14 and TRBJ2-7, with 7 bases lining up with TRBD1. Germline V gene sequence: CDR1 SGHDN, CDR2 FVKESK. J was trimmed by 6 bases and V by 4 bases; bases with no gene match: 9. CDR3 length: 14 residues. Here the CDR3 reads CASSPDRTRAEQYF. Here the CDR3 DNA reads TGTGCCAGCAGCCCGGACAGGACCCGCGCCGAGCAGTACTTC. Complete variable domain (other parts from reference TRBV14 and TRBJ2-7): EAGVTQFPSHSVIEKGQTVTLRCDPISGHDNLYWYRRVMGKEIKFLLHFVKESKQDESGMPNNRFLAERTGGTYSTLKVQPAELEDSGVYFCASSPDRTRAEQYFGPGTRLTVT.

The chain is built from TRBV28 and TRBJ1-3; D is perhaps TRBD1 (5 bases). This CDR3 comprises 17 residues. Germline CDR1 MDHEN, CDR2 SYDVKM. The V end lost 4 bases, the J end lost 1 base, and 17 bases lay between the germline ends. CDR3 bases: TGTGCCAGCAGTTCTTCTCATCTGGGGCCGTCTGGAAACACCATATATTTT. It is translated as CASSSSHLGPSGNTIYF.

The rearrangement joins TRBV6-5 to TRBJ2-5; TRBD1 might be the D (5 bases). CDR3 length: 15 residues. V shed 2 bases and J shed 5 bases, with 15 bases lying between them. The germline V gene has CDR1 MNHEY and CDR2 SVGAGI. The CDR3 sequence is CASSYGLGRWETQYF. For the CDR3, the DNA is TGTGCCAGCAGTTACGGTCTGGGGCGTTGGGAGACCCAGTACTTC.

This clonotype was seen only a few times. This rearrangement joins TRBV30 to TRBJ2-5; 8 nucleotides align to TRBD1. Losses at the gene ends were 2 bases for V and 5 bases for J; bases not matched to a gene: 10. Germline lookup yields CDR1 GTSNPN and CDR2 SVGIG (reference sequence). The CDR3 sequence is 15 residues long. DNA for the CDR3: TGTGCCTGGAGTCTCGGAGGACAGGGCGGGGAGACCCAGTACTTC. Its translation: CAWSLGGQGGETQYF.

This clonotype came up many times. The J gene is TRBJ1-2, the V gene TRBV30, with D perhaps TRBD1 (5 bases). Between the trimmed V and J ends, which lost 1 base and 5 bases, there was a span of 8 bases. Germline V lookup: CDR1 GTSNPN, CDR2 SVGIG (reference sequence). The CDR3 extends over 12 amino acids. CDR3 residues: CAWSAGVYGYTF. CDR3 DNA sequence: TGTGCCTGGAGTGCGGGGGTATATGGCTACACCTTC.

Many counts were recorded for this clonotype. V and J are TRBV3-1 and TRBJ2-4; D might be TRBD1 or TRBD2, each matching 5 bases. The V gene's germline CDR1 is LGHDT and CDR2 YNNKEL (reference sequence). Trimming shortened V by 0 bases and J by 7 bases, and 16 bases separated the two germline ends. CDR3 length: 16 amino acids. DNA of the CDR3: TGTGCCAGCAGCCAAGAGGGGACCCCCTGGGGGAACATTCAGTACTTC. Its protein product is CASSQEGTPWGNIQYF.

This clonotype was observed a few times. The rearrangement uses TRBV4-3 and TRBJ2-2, with D perhaps matching TRBD2 (6 bases). V was pared by 3 bases and J by 5 bases, with 19 bases between. CDR1 and CDR2 from the germline V gene are LGHNA and YSLEER. The length of the CDR3 is 17 residues. CDR3 sequence: CASSHTLTAGSTGELFF. The CDR3 nucleotides read TGCGCCAGCAGCCATACTCTTACGGCGGGATCGACCGGGGAGCTGTTTTTT.

This clonotype was picked up a small number of times. This sequence joins TRBV14 and TRBJ2-3; no clear D gene. Germline V gene lookup returns CDR1 SGHDN and CDR2 FVKESK. The CDR3 consists of 15 residues. V lost 4 bases, J lost 5 bases, and 16 bases lay in between. The CDR3 coding sequence is TGTGCCAGCAGCCGAATTGGCTCTTCGGGAGATACGCAGTATTTT. This sequence encodes CASSRIGSSGDTQYF.

In its sample, this clonotype was seen a few times. CDR3 coding DNA: TGTGCCAGCAGCGCGGGGGGACCTAATGAAAAACTGTTTTTT. Its translation is CASSAGGPNEKLFF. The chain is built from TRBV5-4 and TRBJ1-4, with D possibly matching TRBD1 (5 bases). This CDR3 has 14 residues. Germline V lookup: CDR1 SGHNT, CDR2 YYREEE (reference sequence). Deletions cut 4 bases from V and 3 bases from J, with 10 bases between. The variable domain in full, completed from reference TRBV5-4 and TRBJ1-4, reads ETGVTQSPTHLIKTRGQQVTLRCSSQSGHNTVSWYQQALGQGPQFIFQYYREEENGRGNFPPRFSGLQFPNYSSELNVNALELDDSALYLCASSAGGPNEKLFFGSGTQLSVL.